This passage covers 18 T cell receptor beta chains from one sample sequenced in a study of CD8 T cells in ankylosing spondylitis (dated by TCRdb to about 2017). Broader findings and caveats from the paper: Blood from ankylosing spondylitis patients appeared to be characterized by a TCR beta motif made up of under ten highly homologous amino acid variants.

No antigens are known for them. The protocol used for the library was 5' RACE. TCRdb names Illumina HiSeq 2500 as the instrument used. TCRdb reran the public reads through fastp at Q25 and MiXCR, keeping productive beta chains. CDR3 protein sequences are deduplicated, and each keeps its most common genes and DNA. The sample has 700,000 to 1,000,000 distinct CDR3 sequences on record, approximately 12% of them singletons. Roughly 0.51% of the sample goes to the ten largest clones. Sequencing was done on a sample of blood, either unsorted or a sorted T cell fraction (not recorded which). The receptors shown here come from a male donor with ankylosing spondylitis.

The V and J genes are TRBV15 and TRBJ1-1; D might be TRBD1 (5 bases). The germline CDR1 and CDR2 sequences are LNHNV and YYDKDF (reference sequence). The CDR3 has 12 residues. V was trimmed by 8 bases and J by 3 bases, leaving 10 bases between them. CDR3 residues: CATGTSDTEAFF. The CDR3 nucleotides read TGTGCCACCGGGACCTCCGACACTGAAGCTTTCTTT.

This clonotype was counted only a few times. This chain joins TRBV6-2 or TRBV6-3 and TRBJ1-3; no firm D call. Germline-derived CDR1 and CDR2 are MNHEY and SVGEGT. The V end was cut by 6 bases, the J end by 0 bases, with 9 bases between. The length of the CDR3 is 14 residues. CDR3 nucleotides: TGTGCCAGCAGAACGGCCAACTCTGGAAACACCATATATTTT. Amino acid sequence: CASRTANSGNTIYF.

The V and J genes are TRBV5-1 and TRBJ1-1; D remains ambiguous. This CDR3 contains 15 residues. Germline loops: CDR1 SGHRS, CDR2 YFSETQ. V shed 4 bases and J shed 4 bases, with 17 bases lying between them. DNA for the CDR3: TGCGCCAGCAGCCCTCAGCGGGGTTGGACCACTGAAGCTTTCTTT. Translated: CASSPQRGWTTEAFF.

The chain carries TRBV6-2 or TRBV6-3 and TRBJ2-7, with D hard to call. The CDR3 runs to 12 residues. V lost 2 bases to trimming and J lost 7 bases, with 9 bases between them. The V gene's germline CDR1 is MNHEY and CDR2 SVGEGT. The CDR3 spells CASSYRDREQYF. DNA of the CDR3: TGTGCCAGCAGTTACAGGGATCGGGAGCAGTACTTC.

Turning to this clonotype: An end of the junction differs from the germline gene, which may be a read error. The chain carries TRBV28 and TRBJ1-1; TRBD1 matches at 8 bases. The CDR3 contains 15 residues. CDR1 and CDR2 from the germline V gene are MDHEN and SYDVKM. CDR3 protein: CASSHNRQGNSEAFF. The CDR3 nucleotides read TGTGCCAGCAGTCACAATAGACAGGGGAACTCTGAAGCTTTCTTT. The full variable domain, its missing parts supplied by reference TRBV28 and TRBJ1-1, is DVKVTQSSRYLVKRTGEKVFLECVQDMDHENMFWYRQDPGLGLRLIYFSYDVKMKEKGDIPEGYSVSREKKERFSLILESASTNQTSMYLCASSHNRQGNSEAFFGQGTRLTVV.

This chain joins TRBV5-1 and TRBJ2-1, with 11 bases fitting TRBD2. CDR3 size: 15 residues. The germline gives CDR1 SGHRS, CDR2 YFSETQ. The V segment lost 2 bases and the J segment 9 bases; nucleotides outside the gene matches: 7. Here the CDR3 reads CASSLLAGVVGEQFF. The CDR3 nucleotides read TGCGCCAGCAGCTTACTAGCGGGAGTGGTTGGTGAGCAGTTCTTC.

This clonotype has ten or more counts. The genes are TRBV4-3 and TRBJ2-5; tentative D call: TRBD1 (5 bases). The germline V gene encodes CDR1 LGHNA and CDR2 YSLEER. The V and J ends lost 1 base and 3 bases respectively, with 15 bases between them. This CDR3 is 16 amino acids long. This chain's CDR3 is CASSQGIQAFKETQYF. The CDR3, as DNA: TGCGCCAGCAGCCAAGGAATACAGGCCTTCAAAGAGACCCAGTACTTC.

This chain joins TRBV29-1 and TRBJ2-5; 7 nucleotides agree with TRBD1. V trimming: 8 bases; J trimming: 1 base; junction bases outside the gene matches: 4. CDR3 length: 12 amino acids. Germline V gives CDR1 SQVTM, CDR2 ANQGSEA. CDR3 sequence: CSKRDSQETQYF. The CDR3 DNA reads TGCAGCAAACGGGACAGCCAAGAGACCCAGTACTTC. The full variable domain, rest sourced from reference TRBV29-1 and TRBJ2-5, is SAVISQKPSRDICQRGTSLTIQCQVDSQVTMMFWYRQQPGQSLTLIATANQGSEATYESGFVIDKFPISRPNLTFSTLTVSNMSPEDSSIYLCSKRDSQETQYFGPGTRLLVL.

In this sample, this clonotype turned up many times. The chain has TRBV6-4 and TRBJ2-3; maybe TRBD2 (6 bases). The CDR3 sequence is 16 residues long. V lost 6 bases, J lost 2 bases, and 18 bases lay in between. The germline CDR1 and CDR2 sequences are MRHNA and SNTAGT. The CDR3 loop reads CASSERLDRYTDTQYF. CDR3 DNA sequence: TGTGCCAGCAGCGAAAGACTAGATCGATACACAGATACGCAGTATTTT.

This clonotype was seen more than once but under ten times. CDR3 region: CASSLRGGSSDTQYF. For the CDR3, the DNA is TGCGCCAGCAGCTTGAGGGGCGGGAGTTCGGATACGCAGTATTTT. The chain joins TRBV5-1 to TRBJ2-3; TRBD2 aligns across 7 bases. CDR1 is SGHRS and CDR2 is YFSETQ in the germline V gene. CDR3 size: 15 residues. V was pared by 1 base and J by 6 bases, with 8 bases of the junction left unmatched.

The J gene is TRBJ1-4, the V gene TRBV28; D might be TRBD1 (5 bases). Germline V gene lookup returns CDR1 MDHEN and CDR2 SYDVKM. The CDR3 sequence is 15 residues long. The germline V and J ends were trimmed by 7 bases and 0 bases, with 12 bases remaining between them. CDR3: CASTKWGTTNEKLFF. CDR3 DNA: TGTGCCAGCACCAAATGGGGGACAACTAATGAAAAACTGTTTTTT.

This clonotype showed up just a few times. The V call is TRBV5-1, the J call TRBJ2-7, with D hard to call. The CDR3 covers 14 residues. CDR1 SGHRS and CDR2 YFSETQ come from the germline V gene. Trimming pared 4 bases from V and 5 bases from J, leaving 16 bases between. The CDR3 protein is CASSLGSLGNEQYF. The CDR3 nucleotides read TGCGCCAGCAGCCTCGGGTCCTTGGGAAACGAGCAGTACTTC.

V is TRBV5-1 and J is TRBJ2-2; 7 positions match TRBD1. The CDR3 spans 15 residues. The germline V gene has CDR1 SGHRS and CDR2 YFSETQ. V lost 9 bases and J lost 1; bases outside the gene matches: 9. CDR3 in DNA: TGCGCCACCCTCCTGGGACAGAGGAACACCGGGGAGCTGTTTTTT. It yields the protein CATLLGQRNTGELFF.

CDR3 amino acids: CASSPLRVLREFF. In DNA form, the CDR3 reads TGTGCCAGCAGCCCACTTCGAGTTCTGCGGGAGTTCTTC. The chain couples TRBV11-2 to TRBJ2-1; a possible D gene is TRBD2 (5 bases). The ends were cut back, 5 bases at V and 14 bases at J, with 19 bases in the middle. CDR1 is SGHAT, CDR2 FQNNGV, per germline. This CDR3 contains 13 residues.

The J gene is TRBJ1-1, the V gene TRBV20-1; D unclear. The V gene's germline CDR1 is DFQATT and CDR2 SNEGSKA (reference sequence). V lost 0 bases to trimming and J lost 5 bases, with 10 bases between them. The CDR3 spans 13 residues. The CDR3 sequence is CSARDQRETEAFF. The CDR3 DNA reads TGCAGTGCTAGAGATCAGAGGGAGACTGAAGCTTTCTTT.

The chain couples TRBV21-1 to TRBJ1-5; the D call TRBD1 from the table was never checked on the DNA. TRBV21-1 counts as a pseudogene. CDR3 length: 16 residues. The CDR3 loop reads CASSSGTAGSNQPQHF. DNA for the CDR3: TGTGCCAGCAGCTCCGGGACAGCGGGCTCCAATCAGCCCCAGCATTTT.

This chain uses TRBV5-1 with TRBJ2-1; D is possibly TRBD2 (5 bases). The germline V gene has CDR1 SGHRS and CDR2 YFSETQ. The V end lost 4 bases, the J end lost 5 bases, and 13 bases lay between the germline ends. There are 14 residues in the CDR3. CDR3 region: CASSPGMEHNEQFF. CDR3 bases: TGCGCCAGCAGCCCGGGGATGGAGCACAATGAGCAGTTCTTC. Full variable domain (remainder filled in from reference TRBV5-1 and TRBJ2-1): KAGVTQTPRYLIKTRGQQVTLSCSPISGHRSVSWYQQTPGQGLQFLFEYFSETQRNKGNFPGRFSGRQFSNSRSEMNVSTLELGDSALYLCASSPGMEHNEQFFGPGTRLTVL.

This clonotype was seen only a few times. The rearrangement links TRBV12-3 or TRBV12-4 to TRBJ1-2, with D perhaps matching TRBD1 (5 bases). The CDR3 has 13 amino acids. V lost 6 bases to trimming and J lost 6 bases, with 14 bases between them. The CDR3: CASRMFGTHGYTF. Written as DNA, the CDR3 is TGTGCCAGCAGGATGTTCGGGACCCATGGCTACACCTTC.